Below are 14 T cell receptor beta chains sequenced from a single sample in a study of technical replicates of blood from a handful of donors (dated by TCRdb to the late 2010s). The method behind the library was the immunoSEQ multiplex PCR assay. Entries here come from immuneACCESS through TCRdb and include only in-frame sequences with V and J called. Some clones fail to appear in such tables; in the studies checked, an unresolved V gene covers under half of the shortfall, and the cause of the remainder is unknown. This sample holds tens of thousands of clones; roughly 93% were observed only once. The ten largest clones take up 0.41% of the sample. Sample: T cells isolated from PBMCs. The source of these receptors is a human donor in good health.

The V and J genes are TRBV13 and TRBJ1-2; 10 nucleotides match TRBD1. J gave up 1 base and V 4 bases, and 6 bases lay outside the gene matches. CDR1 PRHDT and CDR2 FYEKMQ come from the germline V gene (reference sequence). The CDR3 consists of 16 residues. CDR3 amino acids: CASSSGTGDFNYGYTF. The CDR3 coding sequence is TGTGCCAGCAGCTCGGGGACAGGGGATTTTAACTATGGCTACACCTTC.

The J gene is TRBJ1-1, the V gene TRBV11-3, with D uncertain. The CDR3 has 13 amino acids. The germline V gene has CDR1 SGHNT and CDR2 YENEEA. Trimming left V 1 base short and J 10 bases short, with 13 bases between. CDR3 sequence reads: CASSLGTANPAFF. The CDR3 DNA is TGTGCCAGCAGCTTAGGCACCGCTAATCCAGCTTTCTTT.

This rearrangement joins TRBV7-9 to TRBJ1-1; possible D gene TRBD1, 6 bases. Trimming stripped 0 bases from V and 8 bases from J, with 13 bases between. Germline V lookup: CDR1 SEHNR, CDR2 FQNEAQ (reference sequence). This CDR3 is 14 amino acids long. The CDR3 reads CASSLARERGEAFF. The CDR3 DNA reads TGTGCCAGCAGCTTAGCGAGGGAAAGGGGGGAAGCTTTCTTT.

This chain connects TRBV6-1 to TRBJ1-5; D is ambiguous. V lost 8 bases to trimming and J lost 4 bases, with 12 bases between them. Per germline, CDR1 MNHNS and CDR2 SASEGT. There are 13 residues in the CDR3. CDR3 nucleotides: TGTGCCAGCTTTGATTGGCCGAATCAGCCCCAGCATTTT. Its translation: CASFDWPNQPQHF.

The chain combines TRBV4-2 with TRBJ2-1; D ambiguous. Trimming pared 0 bases from V and 3 bases from J, leaving 9 bases between. This CDR3 contains 15 residues. CDR1 and CDR2 (germline): LGHNA, YNFKEQ. Here the CDR3 reads CASSQEVLLYNEQFF. The CDR3 bases are TGTGCCAGCAGCCAAGAGGTCCTACTCTACAATGAGCAGTTCTTC.

V is TRBV18 and J is TRBJ2-7; TRBD2 matches at 8 bases. Germline assignment: CDR1 KGHSH and CDR2 LQKENI. The CDR3 sequence is 15 residues long. V dropped 6 bases and J dropped 7; count of bases not matched to a gene: 14. CDR3 nucleotide sequence: TGTGCCAGCTCCACCCCGGGAGGGCCTAATACGGAGCAGTACTTC. The encoded protein is CASSTPGGPNTEQYF.

Only one count was recorded for this clone. The V call is TRBV6-1, the J call TRBJ1-1; D is ambiguous. The CDR3 totals 11 residues. V lost 7 bases and J lost 1, with 4 bases in between. Germline-derived CDR1 and CDR2 are MNHNS and SASEGT. The CDR3 here is CASKQNTEAFF. The DNA for the CDR3 is TGTGCCAGCAAGCAGAACACTGAAGCTTTCTTT.

The chain is built from TRBV6-5 and TRBJ1-1, with D perhaps matching TRBD1 (6 bases). The CDR3 is made up of 13 amino acids. Trimming took off 5 bases at V and 6 bases at J, with 13 bases between the two ends. The germline V gene has CDR1 MNHEY and CDR2 SVGAGI. CDR3 sequence reads: CASSRDTNSEAFF. The DNA for the CDR3 is TGTGCCAGCAGTAGGGACACCAACTCTGAAGCTTTCTTT.

This clone was found a few times. V gene TRBV6-1 combines with J gene TRBJ1-4; possibly TRBD1 for D (5 bases). With 10 bases removed from V and 4 bases from J, the gap between germline ends came to 13 bases. Germline V gene sequence: CDR1 MNHNS, CDR2 SASEGT. CDR3 length equals 13 residues. This chain's CDR3 is CAMRDSYNEKLFF. In nucleotides, the CDR3 is TGTGCCATGCGGGACTCTTATAATGAAAAACTGTTTTTT.

The rearrangement uses TRBV19 and TRBJ2-7, with 7 bases aligning to TRBD1. The germline V gene encodes CDR1 LNHDA and CDR2 SQIVND (reference sequence). The CDR3 has 14 residues. The V segment lost 4 bases and the J segment 5 bases; nucleotides outside the gene matches: 8. Here the CDR3 DNA reads TGTGCCAGTAGTACGTGGACAGGAACAAACGAGCAGTACTTC. Amino acids: CASSTWTGTNEQYF.

This chain connects TRBV7-9 to TRBJ1-3; D is unresolved. The CDR3 is made up of 14 amino acids. V was clipped by 6 bases and J by 3 bases, with 12 bases between them. The germline CDR1 and CDR2 sequences are SEHNR and FQNEAQ (reference sequence). CDR3 amino acids: CASSQKQIGNTIYF. The CDR3 DNA sequence: TGTGCCAGCAGTCAGAAACAGATTGGAAACACCATATATTTT.

This sequence joins TRBV29-1 and TRBJ2-7, with 9 bases identical to TRBD1. CDR1 is SQVTM and CDR2 is ANQGSEA in the germline V gene. The J segment lost 4 bases and the V segment lost 4 bases, leaving 5 bases of the junction unmatched. There are 13 residues in the CDR3. CDR3 region: CSVGGQGTYEQYF. The CDR3, as DNA: TGCAGCGTTGGGGGACAGGGAACGTACGAGCAGTACTTC.

The V and J genes are TRBV1 and TRBJ2-5; TRBD2 was called by the table and not checked on the DNA. TRBV1 represents a pseudogene. The CDR3 spans 17 residues. The CDR3 protein is CTSRKARSSGFQGTQYF. DNA for the CDR3: TGCACCAGCAGAAAAGCGCGGAGTAGCGGCTTCCAAGGGACCCAGTACTTC.

This rearrangement joins TRBV4-1 to TRBJ2-7, with D possibly TRBD1 on 5 matching bases. Germline CDR1 is MGHRA and CDR2 is YSYEKL. Trimming removed 1 base at V and 2 bases at J, with 24 bases between. The CDR3 is 19 amino acids. The DNA of the CDR3 is TGCGCCAGCAGCCAAGGTCTAAACCCTTGGAACAGGATGACCTACGAGCAGTACTTC. Translated, it gives CASSQGLNPWNRMTYEQYF.